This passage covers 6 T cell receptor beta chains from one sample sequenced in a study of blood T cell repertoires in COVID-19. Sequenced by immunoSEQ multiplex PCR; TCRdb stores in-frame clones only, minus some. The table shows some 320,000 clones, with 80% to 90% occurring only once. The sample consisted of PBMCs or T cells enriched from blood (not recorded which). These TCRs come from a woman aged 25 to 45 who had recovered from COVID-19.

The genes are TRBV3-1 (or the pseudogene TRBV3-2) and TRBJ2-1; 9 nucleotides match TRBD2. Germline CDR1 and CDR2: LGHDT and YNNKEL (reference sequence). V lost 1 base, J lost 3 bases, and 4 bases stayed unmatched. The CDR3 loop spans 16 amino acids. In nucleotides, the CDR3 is TGTGCCAGCAGCCAAGGCGTTAGCGGGGGCTACAATGAGCAGTTCTTC. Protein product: CASSQGVSGGYNEQFF.

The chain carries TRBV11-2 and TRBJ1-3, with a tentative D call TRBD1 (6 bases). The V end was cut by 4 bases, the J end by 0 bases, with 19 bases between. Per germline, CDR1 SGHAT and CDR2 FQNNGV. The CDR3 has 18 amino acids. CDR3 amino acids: CASSWGGGLSPSGNTIYF. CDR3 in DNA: TGTGCCAGCAGCTGGGGGGGCGGGCTGTCTCCCTCTGGAAACACCATATATTTT.

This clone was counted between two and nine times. Here the CDR3 DNA reads TGTGCCAGCAGCGCGGGGGGGCCTAACTATGGCTACACCTTC. It yields the protein CASSAGGPNYGYTF. V gene TRBV9 combines with J gene TRBJ1-2; maybe TRBD1 (6 bases). Trimming removed 3 bases from V and 0 bases from J, with 9 bases in between. Germline V CDR1 and CDR2: SGDLS, YYNGEE. The CDR3 runs 14 residues.

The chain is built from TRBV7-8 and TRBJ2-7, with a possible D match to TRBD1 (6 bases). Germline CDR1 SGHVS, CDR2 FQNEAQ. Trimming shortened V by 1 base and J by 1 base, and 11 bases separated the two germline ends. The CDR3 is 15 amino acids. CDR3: CASSLEWDTSYEQYF. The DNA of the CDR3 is TGTGCCAGCAGCTTAGAGTGGGACACATCCTACGAGCAGTACTTC.

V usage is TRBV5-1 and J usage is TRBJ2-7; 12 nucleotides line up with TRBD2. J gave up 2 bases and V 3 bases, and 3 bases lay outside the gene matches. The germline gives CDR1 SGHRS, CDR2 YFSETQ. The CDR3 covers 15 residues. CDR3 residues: CASSSRLAGAYEQYF. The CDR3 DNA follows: TGCGCCAGCAGCTCGCGACTAGCGGGGGCCTACGAGCAGTACTTC.

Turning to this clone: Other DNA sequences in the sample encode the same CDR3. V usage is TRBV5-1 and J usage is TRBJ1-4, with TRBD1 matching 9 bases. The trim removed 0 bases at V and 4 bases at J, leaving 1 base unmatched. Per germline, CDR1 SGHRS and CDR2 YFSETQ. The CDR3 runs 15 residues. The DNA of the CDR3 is TGCGCCAGCAGCTTGGTGGGACAGGGTAATGAAAAACTGTTTTTT. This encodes CASSLVGQGNEKLFF.